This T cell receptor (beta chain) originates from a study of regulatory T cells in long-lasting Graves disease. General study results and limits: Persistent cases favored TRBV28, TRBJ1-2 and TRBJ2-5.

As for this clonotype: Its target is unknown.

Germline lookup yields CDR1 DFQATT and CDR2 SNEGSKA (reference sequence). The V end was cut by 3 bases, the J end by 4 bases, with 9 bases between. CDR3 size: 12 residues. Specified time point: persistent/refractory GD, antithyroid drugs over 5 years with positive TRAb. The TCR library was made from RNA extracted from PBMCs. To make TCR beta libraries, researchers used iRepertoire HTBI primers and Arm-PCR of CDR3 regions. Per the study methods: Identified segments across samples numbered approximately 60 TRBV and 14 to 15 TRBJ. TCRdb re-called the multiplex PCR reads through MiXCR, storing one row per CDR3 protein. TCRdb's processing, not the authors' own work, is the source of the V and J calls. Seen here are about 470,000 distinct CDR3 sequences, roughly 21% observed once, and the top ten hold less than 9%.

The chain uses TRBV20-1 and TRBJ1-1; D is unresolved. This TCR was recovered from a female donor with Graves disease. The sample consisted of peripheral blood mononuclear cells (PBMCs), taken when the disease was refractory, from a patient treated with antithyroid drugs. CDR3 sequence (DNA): TGCAGTGCTAGGGGATGGGGCACTGAAGCTTTCTTT. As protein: CSARGWGTEAFF.